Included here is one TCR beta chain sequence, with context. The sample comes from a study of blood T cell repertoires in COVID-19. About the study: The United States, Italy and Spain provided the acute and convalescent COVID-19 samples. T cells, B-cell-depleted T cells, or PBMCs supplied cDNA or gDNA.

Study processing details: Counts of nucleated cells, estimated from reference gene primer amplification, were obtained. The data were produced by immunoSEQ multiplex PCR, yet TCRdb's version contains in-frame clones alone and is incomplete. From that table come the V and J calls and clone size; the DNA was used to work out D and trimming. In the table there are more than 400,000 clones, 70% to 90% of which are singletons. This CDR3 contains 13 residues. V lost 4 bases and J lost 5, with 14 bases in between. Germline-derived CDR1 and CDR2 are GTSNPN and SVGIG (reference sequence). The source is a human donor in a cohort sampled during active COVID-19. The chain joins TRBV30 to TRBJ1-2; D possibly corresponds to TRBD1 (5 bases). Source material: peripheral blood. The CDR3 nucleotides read TGTGCCTGGACGGGGGGATCGGGGTATGGCTACACCTTC. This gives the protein CAWTGGSGYGYTF.